The rows below give T cell receptor beta chains drawn from one sample of a study of cytomegalovirus exposure and HLA in healthy donors. Sequenced by immunoSEQ multiplex PCR; TCRdb stores in-frame clones only, minus some. The data hold tens of thousands of clones, with roughly 60% observed a single time. Sequencing was carried out using PBMCs. The origin of the receptors is a woman aged 50 to 60 in good health and CMV-seropositive. The CDR3 runs from the conserved cysteine through the conserved F or W. Fields, in order: clone size, CDR3 length, D gene, V gene, J gene, CDR3 DNA, CDR3 protein. D genes are given only for firm matches. Where a row states a size, it is once, few, many or the class of an expanded clone; other rows omit it.

few	12	.	TRBV5-6	TRBJ2-1	TGTGCCAGCAGCTTGTTCAGGAATGAGCAGTTCTTC	CASSLFRNEQFF
once	14	.	TRBV6-1	TRBJ2-1	TGTGCCAGCGTGGCAGCTACACTTGGAGGTGAGCAGTTCTTC	CASVAATLGGEQFF
few	15	TRBD2	TRBV10-3	TRBJ2-3	TGTGCCATCAGTGGCGGGGGGATCGCCACAGATACGCAGTATTTT	CAISGGGIATDTQYF
.	16	.	TRBV19	TRBJ1-2	TGTGCCAGTAGTTTGGAGGGGCCCGGGGGATACTATGGCTACACCTTC	CASSLEGPGGYYGYTF
.	16	.	TRBV6-5	TRBJ2-2	TGTGCCAGCAGTTTATGGACCGGGGGGAACACCGGGGAGCTGTTTTTT	CASSLWTGGNTGELFF
.	18	.	TRBV10-3	TRBJ1-5	TGTGCCATCAGTGAGTCGGGGCAGGGAAGGGGCCGAGATCAGCCCCAGCATTTT	CAISESGQGRGRDQPQHF
.	13	TRBD1	TRBV28	TRBJ2-7	TGTGCCAGCAGAGGGACAGCCCCCAACGAGCAGTACTTC	CASRGTAPNEQYF
.	14	.	TRBV14	TRBJ1-2	TGTGCCAGCAGCCCGATGGGGACACGGGATGGCTACACCTTC	CASSPMGTRDGYTF
.	14	TRBD1	TRBV5-4	TRBJ2-5	TGTGCCAGCAGCTTGGCCCAACAGGGGGAGACCCAGTACTTC	CASSLAQQGETQYF
few	16	TRBD1	TRBV7-9	TRBJ1-1	TGTGCCAGCAGACCGGACAGGACACTATTGGGCACTGAAGCTTTCTTT	CASRPDRTLLGTEAFF
.	19	TRBD1	TRBV4-2	TRBJ1-5	TGTGCCAGCAGCCAGGCCGGGACAGGGGGCGAGTATAGCAATCAGCCCCAGCATTTT	CASSQAGTGGEYSNQPQHF
few	15	.	TRBV5-1	TRBJ1-4	TGCGCCAGCAGCCTGGACAGTCCCGCACAAGGAAAACTGTTTTTT	CASSLDSPAQGKLFF
few	16	TRBD2	TRBV7-8	TRBJ2-1	TGTGCCAGCAGCCCCGAAGCGGGGAGCTCCTACAATGAGCAGTTCTTC	CASSPEAGSSYNEQFF
.	20	.	TRBV5-1	TRBJ2-3	TGCGCCAGCAGTATGCGAGGGTCAGCTACCGAAAAACGTAGCACAGATACGCAGTATTTT	CASSMRGSATEKRSTDTQYF
few	13	.	TRBV29-1	TRBJ1-1	TGCAGCGTTGAAGAGGCAGAGAACACTGAAGCTTTCTTT	CSVEEAENTEAFF
few	16	.	TRBV6-1	TRBJ1-3	TGTGCCAGCAGTGAAAACCGCCCGAGCTCTGGAAACACCATATATTTT	CASSENRPSSGNTIYF
few	14	.	TRBV28	TRBJ2-1	TGTGCCAGCAGTTTACAGGGAGGATACGATGAGCAGTTCTTC	CASSLQGGYDEQFF
.	13	TRBD1	TRBV5-4	TRBJ1-2	TGTGCCAGCAGCTTGGACAGGGGGCGTGGCTACACCTTC	CASSLDRGRGYTF
.	16	.	TRBV2	TRBJ1-4	TGTGCCAGCAGTGAAGTGCGGGTGGGAAGTAATGAAAAACTGTTTTTT	CASSEVRVGSNEKLFF
.	14	TRBD1	TRBV4-1	TRBJ1-2	TGCGCCAGCAGCCAAGAGCTGGACAGGGAGGGCTACACCTTC	CASSQELDREGYTF
.	12	.	TRBV29-1	TRBJ2-3	TGCAGCGCCCCTCGGGGGACAGATACGCAGTATTTT	CSAPRGTDTQYF
.	12	TRBD1	TRBV2	TRBJ2-7	TGTGCCACAGGGACAGGGGGCCACGAGCAGTACTTC	CATGTGGHEQYF
.	16	.	TRBV30	TRBJ1-1	TGTGCCTGGAGCGTTGAGGGAAAAGGATGGGTCACTGAAGCTTTCTTT	CAWSVEGKGWVTEAFF